The 10 T cell receptor beta chains reported below all come from one sample, sequenced in a study of blood T cell repertoires in COVID-19. The protocol was immunoSEQ multiplex PCR, while the TCRdb copy is restricted to in-frame clones and leaves out a portion. The sample consists of approximately 200,000 clones, just under 90% of them appearing once. Sequenced input: PBMCs or T cells enriched from blood (not recorded which). The receptors here all came from a man aged 25 to 40 who had recovered from COVID-19.

The chain uses TRBV28 and TRBJ2-7; no reliable D call. Germline V gene data show CDR1 as MDHEN and CDR2 as SYDVKM. This CDR3 has 12 residues. V dropped 3 bases and J dropped 2 bases, with 5 bases sitting between them. CDR3 coding DNA: TGTGCCAGCAGTTTTGGGCCCTACGAGCAGTACTTC. This encodes CASSFGPYEQYF.

This chain connects TRBV3-1 (or the pseudogene TRBV3-2) to TRBJ1-1; D is unresolved. V was shortened by 3 bases and J by 1 base, with 12 bases between the two germline ends. The CDR3 loop spans 15 amino acids. Germline CDR1 reads LGHDT; CDR2 reads YNNKEL (reference sequence). The CDR3 spells CASSQLGLPNTEAFF. The DNA for the CDR3 is TGTGCCAGCAGCCAGTTAGGACTACCGAACACTGAAGCTTTCTTT.

The rearrangement uses TRBV7-9 and TRBJ2-1, with TRBD1 matching over 9 bases. Germline lookup yields CDR1 SEHNR and CDR2 FQNEAQ (reference sequence). CDR3 length equals 16 residues. Losses at the gene ends were 5 bases for V and 3 bases for J; bases not matched to a gene: 8. The CDR3 spells CASSTPGTGSYNEQFF. The CDR3 DNA follows: TGTGCCAGCAGCACCCCCGGGACAGGGAGCTACAATGAGCAGTTCTTC.

The rearrangement links TRBV5-1 to TRBJ2-1; 8 nucleotides match TRBD2. The CDR3 has 15 amino acids. Losses at the gene ends were 0 bases for V and 14 bases for J; bases not matched to a gene: 13. Germline CDR1 SGHRS, CDR2 YFSETQ. CDR3 DNA sequence: TGCGCCAGCAGCTTGGACGGACTAGCTCCTAAGGTGGAGTTCTTC. The encoded protein is CASSLDGLAPKVEFF.

This clone appeared a single time. The chain uses TRBV7-6 and TRBJ1-5; the D gene is possibly TRBD1 (6 bases). V lost 4 bases and J 1 base, leaving 14 bases between the germline ends. The CDR3 covers 16 residues. Per the germline V gene, CDR1 is SGHVS and CDR2 is FNYEAQ. Here the CDR3 DNA reads TGTGCCAGCAGCTCCATACAGGGCCAAAGCAATCAGCCCCAGCATTTT. As protein: CASSSIQGQSNQPQHF.

This clone occurred once. V and J are TRBV27 and TRBJ2-2; 8 positions match TRBD2. This CDR3 is 14 amino acids long. Per the germline V gene, CDR1 is MNHEY and CDR2 is SMNVEV (reference sequence). The V and J ends lost 7 bases and 5 bases, in that order; junction bases with no gene match: 6. The DNA for the CDR3 is TGTGCCAGCAATGGTTCGGGAGGGACCGGGGAGCTGTTTTTT. It yields the protein CASNGSGGTGELFF.

V usage is TRBV6-5 and J usage is TRBJ1-2; 7 bases match TRBD1. This CDR3 contains 13 residues. Germline V gene data show CDR1 as MNHEY and CDR2 as SVGAGI. Germline trimming cut 4 bases from V and 5 bases from J; bases unmatched to any gene: 4. CDR3 sequence: CASSSGTDYGYTF. CDR3 DNA sequence: TGTGCCAGCAGTTCCGGGACAGATTATGGCTACACCTTC.

This sequence joins TRBV27 and TRBJ2-5; 8 bases align to TRBD2. The CDR3 has 15 amino acids. The junction had 9 bases not matched to a gene; V was cut back by 4 bases and J by 5 bases. Germline-derived CDR1 and CDR2 are MNHEY and SMNVEV (reference sequence). The CDR3 DNA reads as TGTGCCAGCAGTTCCGGACTAGCTGGGGGGGAGACCCAGTACTTC. This gives the protein CASSSGLAGGETQYF.

The chain employs TRBV7-9 and TRBJ1-1, with 9 bases matching TRBD1. V gave up 1 base and J gave up 4 bases; unmatched junction bases: 4. This CDR3 comprises 15 residues. The germline CDR1 and CDR2 sequences are SEHNR and FQNEAQ (reference sequence). The CDR3 DNA reads as TGTGCCAGCAGCTTAGAGGGGACAGGGAGCACTGAAGCTTTCTTT. The encoded protein is CASSLEGTGSTEAFF.

The chain joins TRBV6-1 to TRBJ1-1; D is unresolved. Germline lookup yields CDR1 MNHNS and CDR2 SASEGT. V was shortened by 3 bases and J by 0 bases, with 5 bases between the two germline ends. CDR3 length: 13 residues. This CDR3 is CASSDKMNTEAFF. The CDR3 nucleotides read TGTGCCAGCAGTGACAAAATGAACACTGAAGCTTTCTTT.